Listed below are T cell receptor beta chains from one sample, sequenced in a study of blood T cell repertoires in COVID-19. Repertoires were generated with immunoSEQ multiplex PCR, while TCRdb's copy carries only in-frame clones and drops some. The profile shows about 170,000 clones, under 85% of them singletons. What was sequenced was peripheral blood. The receptors derive from a man older than 75 with COVID-19, enrolled during active disease. The CDR3 runs from the conserved cysteine through the conserved F or W.

len: 14; j_gene: TRBJ1-6; v_gene: TRBV18; CDR3aa: CASSPTREDSPLHF
len: 12; j_gene: TRBJ1-1; v_gene: TRBV28; CDR3aa: CASSPRQAEAFF
len: 13; j_gene: TRBJ1-1; v_gene: TRBV19; CDR3aa: CASSITRNTEAFF
len: 15; j_gene: TRBJ1-2; v_gene: TRBV6-6; CDR3aa: CASSYSSGGLDGYTF
len: 13; j_gene: TRBJ1-1; v_gene: TRBV2; CDR3aa: CASIADRVSEAFF
len: 14; j_gene: TRBJ2-2; v_gene: TRBV19; CDR3aa: CASSIGGLSGELFF
len: 18; j_gene: TRBJ1-1; v_gene: TRBV5-1; CDR3aa: CASSLAFRTSYLNTEAFF
len: 14; j_gene: TRBJ1-1; v_gene: TRBV6-2/TRBV6-3; CDR3aa: CASSYRARNTEAFF
len: 11; j_gene: TRBJ1-5; v_gene: TRBV12-3/TRBV12-4; CDR3aa: CASGQKGAQHF
len: 13; j_gene: TRBJ1-1; v_gene: TRBV2; CDR3aa: CASSERGINEAFF
len: 11; j_gene: TRBJ2-1; v_gene: TRBV28; CDR3aa: CASSLQGEQFF
len: 13; j_gene: TRBJ1-5; v_gene: TRBV5-5; CDR3aa: CASSSEGDQPQHF
len: 13; j_gene: TRBJ1-5; v_gene: TRBV5-1; CDR3aa: CASSLAGNQPQHF
len: 13; j_gene: TRBJ1-3; v_gene: TRBV5-1; CDR3aa: CASSRPQGDTIYF
len: 14; j_gene: TRBJ1-2; v_gene: TRBV19; CDR3aa: CASSIPGQGLGYTF